The text below deals with one TCR beta chain. This clonotype was detected a few times. Its antigen remains unidentified. Base qualities are not provided; no much larger clone lies one nucleotide away. PBMCs were isolated by Ficoll-Paque density gradient centrifugation. This entry comes from a study of T-cell memory formation after mild COVID-19 (dated by TCRdb to the early 2020s). For context, the study as a whole: TCR sequence clusters from the two donors were largely donor specific. In a couple of donors, T-cell clones that expanded and contracted after mild COVID-19 were followed by sequencing TCRalpha and TCRbeta repertoires longitudinally. The cohort was made up of two young adult volunteers, one female and one male, who were previously healthy. Results and caveats for the whole study, not just this receptor: Contracting CD4+ clones were located mainly in the CM and EM memory subsets, whereas CD8+ clones were found to be enriched in EMRA. Some responding clones were detected in pre-infection memory, which suggested that pre-existing cross-reactive memory T cells had joined the SARS-CoV-2 response. SARS-CoV-2 specificity of the second-wave clones peaking on day 37 was not confirmed. Only a couple of mild cases were covered by the study, and larger cohorts that include severe cases with pre-infection samples were considered necessary. Balanced CD4/CD8 phenotypes were observed for clones contracting from day 15 to 85, whereas a bias towards CD4+ was observed for a second wave of clones expanding from day 15 to 37.

CDR1 and CDR2 are read off the germline V gene (reference sequence) as PRHDT and FYEKMQ. CDR3 length: 12 amino acids, cysteine to phenylalanine. This entry keeps only the CDR3 DNA: 36 bases, framed from base 1. V was cut back by 1 base and J by 6 bases, leaving a gap of 6 bases between them. Sequencer: Illumina NovaSeq 6000. TCRalpha and TCRbeta cDNA libraries were constructed by 5'RACE with constant-segment primers, with sample barcodes and unique molecular identifiers being introduced. RNA was extracted from every sample with Trizol reagent. Libraries were amplified in two PCR steps, with a second sample barcode and Illumina TruSeq adapters added in the second step. The libraries were sequenced on an Illumina NovaSeq using 2 x 150 bp paired-end reads. The study's processing was this. Demultiplexing of reads and collapsing into UMI-guided consensus sequences were performed with migec v1.2.7. With mixcr v2.1.11, UMI consensuses were aligned to TRA and TRB V and J templates and assembled into clonotypes. Expanded or contracted clonotypes were those called significant by both edgeR and NoisET, with noise models trained on biological replicates. edgeR calls used a false discovery rate-adjusted p below 0.01 and a log2 fold-change threshold of 1. PCA with hierarchical clustering of max-normalized trajectories of the 1000 most abundant clonotypes was used as exploratory dynamics analysis. The CD4 or CD8 phenotype of responding clones was assigned using the separately sequenced CD4+ and CD8+ repertoires. Using fastp at Q25 and MiXCR, TCRdb reprocessed the public reads and kept productive beta chains. Each CDR3 protein gets just one entry, which takes the most common genes and DNA from the rows behind it. These V and J calls derive from TCRdb rather than the authors' analysis. This sample has hundreds of thousands of distinct CDR3 sequences in its table, and about 20% of those were observed once. The ten largest clonotypes hold 7% to 9% of the sample.

Sequencing was performed on PBMCs or a T cell subset sorted from them (not recorded which). The receptor comes from an adult woman who had mild COVID-19 (a few samples of this study predate the infection). The sample titles of this study are shuffled in the database, so cell type and time point are left out; the donor was told from shared clones. Recombination linked TRBV13 to TRBJ1-1; no confident D gene assignment can be made. The bases read TGTGCCAGCAGCTTAGTCCCCCCTGAAGCTTTCTTT. This is translated as CASSLVPPEAFF. Reference TRBV13 and TRBJ1-1 genes cover what lies past the CDR3, so the full variable domain is AAGVIQSPRHLIKEKRETATLKCYPIPRHDTVYWYQQGPGQDPQFLISFYEKMQSDKGSIPDRFSAQQFSDYHSELNMSSLELGDSALYFCASSLVPPEAFFGQGTRLTVV.